Sequencing of this T cell receptor (beta chain) was carried out in a study of T cells after yellow fever vaccination. TCRdb used MiXCR to reprocess the 5' RACE reads, holding one entry per CDR3 protein. The data contain 610,000 or so distinct CDR3 sequences, roughly an eighth of them singletons. In regard to this clonotype: Its antigen is not identified.

The CDR3 spans 14 residues. The germline V gene encodes CDR1 SGHTA and CDR2 FQGTGA. V shed 0 bases and J shed 5 bases, with 8 bases lying between them. Study-wide results and caveats: Once the booster was given, most primary-vaccination clones reappeared, at about 96% for CD4 and over 70% for CD8. Bulk-population clonotypes that are abundant could appear as contaminants in FACS-sorted repertoires.

This rearrangement joins TRBV7-3 to TRBJ2-1; D is perhaps TRBD1 or TRBD2 (5 bases each). This clonotype was obtained from a man aged 30 to 39 who received the YFV17D yellow fever vaccine. The specimen comprised PBMCs, sampled on the day of the yellow fever booster vaccination. CDR3 sequence: CASSLTGTNNEQFF. The CDR3 coding sequence is TGTGCCAGCAGCTTAACGGGGACCAACAATGAGCAGTTCTTC. Variable domain in full (rest from reference TRBV7-3 and TRBJ2-1): GAGVSQTPSNKVTEKGKYVELRCDPISGHTALYWYRQSLGQGPEFLIYFQGTGAADDSGLPNDRFFAVRPEGSVSTLKIQRTERGDSAVYLCASSLTGTNNEQFFGPGTRLTVL.